The clone carrying this T cell receptor beta chain was seen more than once but under ten times. Its antigen is as yet unknown. A second 7 to 11 cycle PCR used barcoded and J-beta primers. The authors tagged each cDNA molecule using a template-switch adaptor with 12 random nucleotides. Using its own MiXCR run on the 5' RACE reads, TCRdb lists one record per CDR3 protein. This table holds 800,000 to 1,000,000 distinct CDR3 sequences, about 48% found once. Isolation recovered at least 6.5 million PBMCs from every sample. The CDR3 runs to 14 residues. Per germline, CDR1 DFQATT and CDR2 SNEGSKA (reference sequence). V was clipped by 3 bases and J by 2 bases, with 14 bases between them. The data belong to a study of blood T cells in healthy people across ages. Notes on the study in general: Relative to aged donors, long-lived donors carried more naive CD4+ cells and displayed higher diversity. Researchers judged that diversity estimates from one million T cells fell short of true values.

The chain combines TRBV20-1 with TRBJ2-7; D perhaps matches TRBD1 (5 bases). The specimen was blood. The source of this sequence is a man aged 25 to 45 in good health. The CDR3 region is CSARAPRVPYEQYF. The CDR3 DNA reads TGCAGTGCTAGGGCTCCCAGGGTCCCCTACGAGCAGTACTTC.